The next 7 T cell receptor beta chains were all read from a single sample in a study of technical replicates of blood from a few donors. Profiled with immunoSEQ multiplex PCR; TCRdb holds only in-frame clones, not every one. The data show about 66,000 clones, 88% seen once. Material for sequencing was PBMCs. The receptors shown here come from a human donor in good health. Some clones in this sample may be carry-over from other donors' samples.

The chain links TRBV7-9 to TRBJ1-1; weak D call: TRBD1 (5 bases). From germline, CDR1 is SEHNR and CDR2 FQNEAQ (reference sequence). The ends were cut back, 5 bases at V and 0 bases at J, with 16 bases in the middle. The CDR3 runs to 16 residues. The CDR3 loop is CASSTPRGRMNTEAFF. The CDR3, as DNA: TGTGCCAGCAGCACCCCGCGGGGCAGGATGAACACTGAAGCTTTCTTT.

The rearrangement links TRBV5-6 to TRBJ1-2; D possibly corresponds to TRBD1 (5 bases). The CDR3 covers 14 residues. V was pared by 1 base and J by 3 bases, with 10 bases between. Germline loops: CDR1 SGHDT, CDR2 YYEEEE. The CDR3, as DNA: TGTGCCAGCAGCTTGTTACAGGCGGACTATGGCTACACCTTC. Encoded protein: CASSLLQADYGYTF. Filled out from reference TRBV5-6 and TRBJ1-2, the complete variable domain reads DAGVTQSPTHLIKTRGQQVTLRCSPKSGHDTVSWYQQALGQGPQFIFQYYEEEERQRGNFPDRFSGHQFPNYSSELNVNALLLGDSALYLCASSLLQADYGYTFGSGTRLTVV.

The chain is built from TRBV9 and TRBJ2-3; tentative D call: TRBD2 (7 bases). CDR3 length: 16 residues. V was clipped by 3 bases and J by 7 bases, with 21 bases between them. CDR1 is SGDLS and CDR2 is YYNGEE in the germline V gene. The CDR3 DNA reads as TGTGCCAGCAGCGCAACGGGGGGCCTTCTAAAAAATACGCAGTATTTT. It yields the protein CASSATGGLLKNTQYF.

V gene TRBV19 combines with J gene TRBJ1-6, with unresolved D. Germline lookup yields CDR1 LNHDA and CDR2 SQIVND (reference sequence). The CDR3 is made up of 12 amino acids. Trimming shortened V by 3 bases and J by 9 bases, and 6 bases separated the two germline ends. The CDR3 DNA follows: TGTGCCAGTAGTATTGGGAGTTCACCCCTCCACTTT. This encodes CASSIGSSPLHF.

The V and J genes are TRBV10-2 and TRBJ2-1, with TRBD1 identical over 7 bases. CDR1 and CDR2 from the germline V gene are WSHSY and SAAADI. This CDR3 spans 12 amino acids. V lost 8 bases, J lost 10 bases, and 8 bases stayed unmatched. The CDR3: CASQDRVGEQFF. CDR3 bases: TGCGCCAGCCAAGACAGGGTCGGGGAGCAGTTCTTC.

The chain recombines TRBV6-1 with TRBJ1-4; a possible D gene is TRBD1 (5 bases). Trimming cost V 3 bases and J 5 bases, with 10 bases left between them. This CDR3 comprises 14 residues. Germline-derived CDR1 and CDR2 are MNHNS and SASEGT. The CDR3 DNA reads TGTGCCAGCAGTGACCGGGACTTGAATGAAAAACTGTTTTTT. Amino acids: CASSDRDLNEKLFF.

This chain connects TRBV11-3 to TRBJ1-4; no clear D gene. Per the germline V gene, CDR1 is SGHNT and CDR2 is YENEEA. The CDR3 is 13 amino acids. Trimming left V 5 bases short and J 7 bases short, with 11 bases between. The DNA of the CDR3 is TGTGCCAGCAGCCTCGGGGAGGGTGAAAAACTGTTTTTT. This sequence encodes CASSLGEGEKLFF.